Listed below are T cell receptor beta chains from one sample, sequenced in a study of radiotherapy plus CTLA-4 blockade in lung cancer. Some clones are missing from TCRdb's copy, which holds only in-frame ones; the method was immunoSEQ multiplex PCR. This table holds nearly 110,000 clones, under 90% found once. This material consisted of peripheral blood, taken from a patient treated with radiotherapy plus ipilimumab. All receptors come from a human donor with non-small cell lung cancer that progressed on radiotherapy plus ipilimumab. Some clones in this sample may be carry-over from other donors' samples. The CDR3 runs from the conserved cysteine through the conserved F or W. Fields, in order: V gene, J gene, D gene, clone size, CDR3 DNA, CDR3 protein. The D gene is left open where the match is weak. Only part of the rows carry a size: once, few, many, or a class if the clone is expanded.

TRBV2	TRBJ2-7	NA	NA	TGTGCCAGCAGTCCCCTACTCAGGGGAGACGAGCAGTACTTC	CASSPLLRGDEQYF
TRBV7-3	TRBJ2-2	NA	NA	TGTGCCAGCAGCTTAAACGCCGGGGAGCTGTTTTTT	CASSLNAGELFF
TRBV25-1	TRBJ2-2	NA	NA	TGTGCCAGCGGCCGAACAGGGTCCCATCCAGGCGGGGAGCTGTTTTTT	CASGRTGSHPGGELFF
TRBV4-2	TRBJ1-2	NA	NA	TGTGCCAGCAGCCCCCGCACAGACTATGGCTACACCTTC	CASSPRTDYGYTF
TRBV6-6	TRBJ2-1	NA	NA	TGTGCCAGCGGAGGATATCTCGGCAATGAGCAGTTCTTC	CASGGYLGNEQFF
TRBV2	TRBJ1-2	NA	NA	TGTGCCAGCAGTGAATACGGTAACCTATCTGGCTACACCTTC	CASSEYGNLSGYTF
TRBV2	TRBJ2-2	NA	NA	TGTGCCAGCAGTGGAGGGGGGCTGGGCACCGGGGAGCTGTTTTTT	CASSGGGLGTGELFF
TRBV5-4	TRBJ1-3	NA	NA	TGTGCCAGCAGCTTACCTCCGGGACTTGGAAACACCATATATTTT	CASSLPPGLGNTIYF
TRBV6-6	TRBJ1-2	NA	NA	TGTGCCACTACCAACCCCTCGCAGGGGAGCTATGGCTACACCTTC	CATTNPSQGSYGYTF
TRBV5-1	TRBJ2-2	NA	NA	TGCGCCAGCAGCTCCGGATTGAACACCGGGGAGCTGTTTTTT	CASSSGLNTGELFF
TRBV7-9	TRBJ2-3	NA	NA	TGTGCCAGCAGCTTAAACCCCGCCACAGATACGCAGTATTTT	CASSLNPATDTQYF
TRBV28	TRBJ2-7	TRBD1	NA	TGTGCCAGCAGTCCGGGACAGGCGGCCTACGAGCAGTACTTC	CASSPGQAAYEQYF
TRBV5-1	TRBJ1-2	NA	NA	TGCGCCAGCAGCTTGGTGATGGCAGGGAACTATGGCTACACCTTC	CASSLVMAGNYGYTF
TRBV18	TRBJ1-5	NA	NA	TGTGCCAGCTCTCAGAAACAGGATCAGCCCCAGCATTTT	CASSQKQDQPQHF
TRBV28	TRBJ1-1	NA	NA	TGTGCCAGCAGTTCCCATATGAACACTGAAGCTTTCTTT	CASSSHMNTEAFF
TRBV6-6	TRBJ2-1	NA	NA	TGTGCCAGCAGTTACTCTTTGTACGAAGATGAGCAGTTCTTC	CASSYSLYEDEQFF
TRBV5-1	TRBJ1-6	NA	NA	TGCGCCAGCGGGGACAATAATTCACCCCTCCACTTT	CASGDNNSPLHF
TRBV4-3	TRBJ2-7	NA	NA	TGCGCCAGCAGCCAAACTCGGGACTCGATCTACGAGCAGTACTTC	CASSQTRDSIYEQYF
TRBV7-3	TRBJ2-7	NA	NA	TGTGCCAGCAGCCCGATACACAATTACGAGCAGTACTTC	CASSPIHNYEQYF
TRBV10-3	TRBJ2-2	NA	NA	TGTGCCATCAGTGAGCAGCCGGGACAGTCATCGGGGGGGCTCACCGGGGAGCTGTTTTTT	CAISEQPGQSSGGLTGELFF
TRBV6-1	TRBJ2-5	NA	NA	TGTGCCAGCAGTGAACTTGGGGGGGAGACCCAGTACTTC	CASSELGGETQYF
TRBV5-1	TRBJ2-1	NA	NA	TGCGCCAGCAGCTTCGGGACGAACTACAATGAGCAGTTCTTC	CASSFGTNYNEQFF
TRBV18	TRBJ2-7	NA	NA	TGTGCCAGCTCACCGCTCCCGGGACATACTTACGAGCAGTACTTC	CASSPLPGHTYEQYF
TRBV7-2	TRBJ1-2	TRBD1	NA	TGTGCCAGCAGCCTTTTACAGGGGCCCTATGGCTACACCTTC	CASSLLQGPYGYTF
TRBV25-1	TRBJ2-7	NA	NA	TGTGCCAGCAGTGACCCGGGACGTGCTGACGAGCAGTACTTC	CASSDPGRADEQYF
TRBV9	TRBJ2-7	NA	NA	TGTGCCAGCAGCGTAGTCGGGGACGCCTACGAGCAGTACTTC	CASSVVGDAYEQYF
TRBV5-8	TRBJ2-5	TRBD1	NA	TGTGCCAGCAGTCACGGACGGTTGACAGGGGAGGAGACCCAGTACTTC	CASSHGRLTGEETQYF
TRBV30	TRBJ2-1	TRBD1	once	TGTGCCTGGAGTCCCCTGACAGGGGGGCCTAACAATGAGCAGTTCTTC	CAWSPLTGGPNNEQFF
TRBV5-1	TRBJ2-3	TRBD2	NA	TGCGCCAGCAGCTTGGAGGGGAGGGGAGATACGCAGTATTTT	CASSLEGRGDTQYF
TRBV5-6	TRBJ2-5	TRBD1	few	TGTGCCAGCAGCCGAACCACCGGGACAGGGGATTCGGAGACCCAGTACTTC	CASSRTTGTGDSETQYF
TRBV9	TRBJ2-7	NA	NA	TGTGCCAGCAGCGTAGGGGCTGGTCGAGAAGAGCAGTACTTC	CASSVGAGREEQYF
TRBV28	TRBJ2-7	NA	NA	TGTGCCAGCAGGGGCGGCCGGGGACCTAGATGGGGCGAGCAGTACTTC	CASRGGRGPRWGEQYF
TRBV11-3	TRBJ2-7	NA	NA	TGTGCCAGCAGCTCGGGCGGGGACTACGAGCAGTACTTC	CASSSGGDYEQYF
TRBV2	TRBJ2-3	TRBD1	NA	TGTGCCAGCAGAAGGGGACAGGGCACAGATACGCAGTATTTT	CASRRGQGTDTQYF
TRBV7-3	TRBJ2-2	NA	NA	TGTGCCAGCAGCTTAAGGCCAACCACCGGGGAGCTGTTTTTT	CASSLRPTTGELFF
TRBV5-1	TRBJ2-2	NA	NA	TGCGCCAGCAGCTCCCAGGACAAGACCGGGGAGCTGTTTTTT	CASSSQDKTGELFF
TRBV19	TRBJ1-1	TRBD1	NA	TGTGCCAGTAGTATTGTTACAGGGGACGCGAACACTGAAGCTTTCTTT	CASSIVTGDANTEAFF
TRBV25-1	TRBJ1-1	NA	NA	TGTGCCAGCAGTGCCAAACCGACAGGGAACACTGAAGCTTTCTTT	CASSAKPTGNTEAFF
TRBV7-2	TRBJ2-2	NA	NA	TGTGCCAGCAATCCGGGACAAACGAACACCGGGGAGCTGTTTTTT	CASNPGQTNTGELFF
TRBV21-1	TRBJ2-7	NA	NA	TGTGCCAGCAGCAAAAGGCCCGGCGGACTAGCGGGCTCCGCCTCCTACGAGCAGTACTTC	CASSKRPGGLAGSASYEQYF
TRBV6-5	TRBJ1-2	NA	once	TGTGCCAGCAGTTATGAGAACTATGGCTACACCTTC	CASSYENYGYTF
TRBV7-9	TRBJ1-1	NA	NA	TGTGCCAGCAGCTTAGGGACAGACCGGTTTGAAGCTTTCTTT	CASSLGTDRFEAFF
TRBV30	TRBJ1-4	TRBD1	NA	TGTGCCTGGAGTAGAACCGGGACAGGGGTGGGGGAACTGTTTTTT	CAWSRTGTGVGELFF